This T cell receptor beta chain emerged from a study of blood T cells in healthy people across ages. In the case of this clonotype: The antigen is undetermined.

This CDR3 comprises 17 residues. Germline V gene sequence: CDR1 DFQATT, CDR2 SNEGSKA (reference sequence). Study-wide results and caveats: With naive T cell percentage, TCR beta diversity showed a strong correlation.

A J-beta primer mix and a sample-barcoded 5' primer were used in a second PCR of about 7 to 12 cycles. TCRdb fed the 5' RACE reads into MiXCR, producing one record per CDR3 protein. The profile shows 600,000 to 900,000 distinct CDR3 sequences, roughly 25% of them singletons. This sample also appeared in a second study, on T cells of mothers and their children. As that study records: The study obtained over 8.5 million TCR beta CDR3 reads per mother and a few million per child. Unrelated mother-child pairs always had slightly, but never significantly, lower normalized overlap than related pairs.

The clonotype was recovered from a boy between 10 and 17 years old in good health. The material sequenced was blood. The chain couples TRBV20-1 to TRBJ2-5; D might be TRBD1 or TRBD2, each matching 5 bases. TRBJ2-1 matches the DNA end more closely, so the J call is doubtful. CDR3 bases: TGCAGTGCTGGGAGATCCGTGGGGAACCGGGTCACAGGAGAGCAGTTCTTC. Residues: CSAGRSVGNRVTGEQFF.